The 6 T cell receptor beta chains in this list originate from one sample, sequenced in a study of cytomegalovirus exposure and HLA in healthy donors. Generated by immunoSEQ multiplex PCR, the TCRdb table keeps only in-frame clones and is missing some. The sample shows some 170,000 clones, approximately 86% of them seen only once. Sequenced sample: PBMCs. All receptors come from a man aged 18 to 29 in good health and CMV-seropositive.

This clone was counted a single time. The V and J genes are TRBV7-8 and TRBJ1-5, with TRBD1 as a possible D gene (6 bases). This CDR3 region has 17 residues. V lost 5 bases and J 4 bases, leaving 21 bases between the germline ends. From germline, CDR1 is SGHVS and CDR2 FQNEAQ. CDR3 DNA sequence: TGTGCCAGCAGCCCCCGCTCGATGACAGGACTGAATCAGCCCCAGCATTTT. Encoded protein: CASSPRSMTGLNQPQHF.

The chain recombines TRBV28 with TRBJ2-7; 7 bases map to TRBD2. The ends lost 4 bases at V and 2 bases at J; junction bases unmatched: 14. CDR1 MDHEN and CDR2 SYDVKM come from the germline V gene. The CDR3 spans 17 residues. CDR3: CASSSHPRSGDTYEQYF. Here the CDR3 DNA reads TGTGCCAGCAGTTCCCATCCCCGGAGCGGGGATACCTACGAGCAGTACTTC.

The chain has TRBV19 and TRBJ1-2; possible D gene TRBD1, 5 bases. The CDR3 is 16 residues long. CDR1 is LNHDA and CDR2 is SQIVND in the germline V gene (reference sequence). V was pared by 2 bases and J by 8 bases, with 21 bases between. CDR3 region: CASSIRRQTHLYGYTF. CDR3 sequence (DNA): TGTGCCAGTAGTATAAGGCGACAGACCCATCTATACGGCTACACCTTC.

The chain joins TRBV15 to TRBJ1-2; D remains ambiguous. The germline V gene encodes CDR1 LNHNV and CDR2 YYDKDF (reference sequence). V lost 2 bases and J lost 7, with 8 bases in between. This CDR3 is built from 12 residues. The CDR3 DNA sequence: TGTGCCACCAGCAGACTATCAGGTGGCTACACCTTC. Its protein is CATSRLSGGYTF.

CDR3 in DNA: TGTGCCAGCAGCCCCGCGGGGGGGCCTGGGTACAATGAGCAGTTCTTC. It translates to CASSPAGGPGYNEQFF. The rearrangement uses TRBV11-3 and TRBJ2-1; 9 nucleotides line up with TRBD2. After removal of 5 bases from V and 4 bases from J, the junction contained 9 bases not matched to a gene. The CDR3 length is 16 residues. Germline assignment: CDR1 SGHNT and CDR2 YENEEA. Full variable domain (remainder filled in from reference TRBV11-3 and TRBJ2-1): EAGVVQSPRYKIIEKKQPVAFWCNPISGHNTLYWYLQNLGQGPELLIRYENEEAVDDSQLPKDRFSAERLKGVDSTLKIQPAELGDSAVYLCASSPAGGPGYNEQFFGPGTRLTVL.

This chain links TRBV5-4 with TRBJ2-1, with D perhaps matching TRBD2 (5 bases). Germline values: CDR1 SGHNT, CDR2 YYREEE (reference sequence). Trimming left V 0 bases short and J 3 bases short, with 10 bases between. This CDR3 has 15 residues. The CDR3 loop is CASSLEGVGYNEQFF. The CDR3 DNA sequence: TGTGCCAGCAGCTTGGAGGGAGTCGGCTACAATGAGCAGTTCTTC.